The source of this T cell receptor beta chain is a study of early T cells in non-severe SARS-CoV-2 infection. Study overall: Unsorted whole blood bulk RNA was sequenced, with unpaired chains. The study's findings and limits: Using VDJdb, the matching emphasized anti-spike CD8 responses while missing private and CD4 specificities.

The length of the CDR3 is 13 residues. Germline loops: CDR1 MNHEY, CDR2 SVGAGI. J gave up 5 bases and V 6 bases, and 3 bases lay outside the gene matches. This clonotype was observed a few times. Its antigen is undetermined. In the library, individual cDNA molecules carried attached unique molecular identifiers. TCRdb re-derived calls from the 5' RACE reads in MiXCR, one entry per CDR3 protein. This sample has 74,000 or so distinct CDR3 sequences, with under 14% found just once. The TCR was taken from an adult who was a healthcare worker with PCR-confirmed SARS-CoV-2 infection or an uninfected control (not recorded which). Sequences were obtained from whole blood. The rearrangement links TRBV6-5 to TRBJ1-4; the match to TRBD1 covers 7 bases. CDR3 in DNA: TGTGCCAGCAGGACAGGGACGAATGAAAAACTGTTTTTT. Residues: CASRTGTNEKLFF.